A single sample is the source of the 10 T cell receptor beta chains below, sequenced in a study of cytomegalovirus exposure and HLA in healthy donors. 60 Vbeta and 13 Jbeta primers were used in PCR. Measured with immunoSEQ multiplex PCR; TCRdb has only the in-frame clones, and not every one. The sample holds 150,000 to 160,000 clones; roughly 80% are singletons and the top ten take 7.7%. The specimen was PBMCs. These TCRs come from a man aged 30-40 years in good health and CMV-seropositive.

The J gene is TRBJ2-2, the V gene TRBV28, with a weak D call TRBD1 (5 bases). Germline V gene sequence: CDR1 MDHEN, CDR2 SYDVKM. CDR3 length equals 13 residues. The V and J ends lost 7 bases and 4 bases respectively, with 10 bases between them. CDR3 amino acids: CASKKGVTGELFF. CDR3 bases: TGTGCCAGCAAGAAAGGGGTCACCGGGGAGCTGTTTTTT.

The chain combines TRBV6-1 with TRBJ2-7, with a possible D match to TRBD1 (6 bases). V was trimmed by 4 bases and J by 4 bases, leaving 11 bases between them. CDR1 MNHNS and CDR2 SASEGT come from the germline V gene. The CDR3 length is 13 residues. The CDR3 here is CASSGTDFYEQYF. The CDR3 region has the DNA TGTGCCAGCAGTGGGACAGACTTTTACGAGCAGTACTTC.

In nucleotides, the CDR3 is TGCGCCAGCAGTCTGGGCGGGAGGGCCTCAGGGGAGCTGTTTTTT. Encoded protein: CASSLGGRASGELFF. The gene calls are TRBV5-1 and TRBJ2-2; 9 nucleotides line up with TRBD2. The germline V gene has CDR1 SGHRS and CDR2 YFSETQ. The junction had 10 bases not matched to a gene; V was cut back by 5 bases and J by 8 bases. CDR3 length equals 15 residues.

The chain has TRBV19 and TRBJ1-5; 10 bases agree with TRBD1. The junction had 7 bases not matched to a gene; V was cut back by 6 bases and J by 2 bases. The germline gives CDR1 LNHDA, CDR2 SQIVND (reference sequence). This CDR3 is built from 16 residues. The CDR3 coding sequence is TGTGCCAGTAGAAAGACAGGGGGCACGGGCAATCAGCCCCAGCATTTT. Protein sequence: CASRKTGGTGNQPQHF. Based on the CDR3 plus reference TRBV19 and TRBJ1-5, the full variable domain is DGGITQSPKYLFRKEGQNVTLSCEQNLNHDAMYWYRQDPGQGLRLIYYSQIVNDFQKGDIAEGYSVSREKKESFPLTVTSAQKNPTAFYLCASRKTGGTGNQPQHFGDGTRLSIL.

The gene calls are TRBV7-9 and TRBJ2-2; TRBD1 matches 8 bases. V shed 3 bases, J shed 5 bases, and the junction held 8 bases outside the gene matches. Looked up from germline, CDR1 is SEHNR and CDR2 is FQNEAQ (reference sequence). The CDR3 consists of 16 residues. The CDR3 is CASSFGQGPRTGELFF. The CDR3 DNA reads TGTGCCAGCAGCTTTGGACAGGGCCCAAGAACCGGGGAGCTGTTTTTT.

J is TRBJ2-1 and V is TRBV14; no reliable D call. The CDR3 length is 12 residues. Germline lookup yields CDR1 SGHDN and CDR2 FVKESK. V was pared by 0 bases and J by 6 bases, with 3 bases between. In DNA form, the CDR3 reads TGTGCCAGCAGCCAAGACGTCAATGAGCAGTTCTTC. This translates into CASSQDVNEQFF.

J is TRBJ1-4 and V is TRBV28, with D perhaps matching TRBD1 (5 bases). The germline V gene encodes CDR1 MDHEN and CDR2 SYDVKM. Deletions cut 6 bases from V and 4 bases from J, with 18 bases between. CDR3 length: 16 residues. The CDR3, as DNA: TGTGCCAGCAGGAACGACGGGACGGGGGTTAATGAAAAACTGTTTTTT. Amino acids: CASRNDGTGVNEKLFF.

The V call is TRBV21-1, the J call TRBJ1-5. TRBV21-1 is a known pseudogene. CDR3 length: 15 amino acids. CDR3 protein: CASSGRDYSNQPQHF. The CDR3 DNA follows: TGTGCCAGCAGCGGCAGGGACTATAGCAATCAGCCCCAGCATTTT.

The J gene is TRBJ2-5, the V gene TRBV4-1; D is unresolved. V lost 4 bases, J lost 1 base, and 10 bases lay in between. This CDR3 is built from 14 residues. Germline V CDR1 and CDR2: MGHRA, YSYEKL. CDR3 DNA: TGCGCCAGCAGCCCGACTTGCGGCCAAGAGACCCAGTACTTC. Its translation: CASSPTCGQETQYF.

This clone was counted only a few times. The V gene is TRBV7-9, the J gene TRBJ1-1, with D possibly being TRBD1 (5 bases). V was trimmed by 3 bases and J by 4 bases, leaving 12 bases between them. The CDR3 contains 14 residues. Germline V gives CDR1 SEHNR, CDR2 FQNEAQ (reference sequence). CDR3 amino acids: CASSFGQGGTEAFF. The CDR3 DNA sequence: TGTGCCAGCAGCTTTGGGCAGGGTGGCACTGAAGCTTTCTTT.